This entry is about one T cell receptor beta chain. Its antigen is unknown. Germline assignment: CDR1 SNHLY and CDR2 FYNNEI. Trimming stripped 7 bases from V and 0 bases from J, with 7 bases between. This CDR3 spans 12 amino acids. This entry is derived from a study of cytomegalovirus exposure and HLA in healthy donors. Study-wide points: Despite most TCR sequences being rare, some public TCRs occurred in many donors.

Libraries were prepared by immunoSEQ multiplex PCR; TCRdb keeps only in-frame clonotypes and omits some of them. Found here are about 160,000 clones, roughly 91% of them singletons; the top ten hold around 3.8%. The source material was PBMCs. The receptor's source is a man aged 18 to 35 in good health and CMV-seropositive. The chain recombines TRBV2 with TRBJ2-7; a weak D match, TRBD1 (6 bases). The CDR3 here is CASIQGSYEQYF. In DNA form, the CDR3 reads TGTGCCAGCATACAGGGCTCCTACGAGCAGTACTTC.